One and the same sample provided the 19 T cell receptor beta chains below, sequenced in a study of blood T cell repertoires in COVID-19. The method was immunoSEQ multiplex PCR; TCRdb's version includes in-frame clones alone and lacks a portion of them. The table lists around 40,000 clones, about four fifths of them singletons, with about 40% in the top ten. The sequencing sample was made of peripheral blood. The receptors here all came from a man at least 80 years old with active or convalescent COVID-19.

This clone was recorded only once. V gene TRBV4-2 combines with J gene TRBJ1-2; D remains unclear. This CDR3 contains 14 residues. The germline CDR1 and CDR2 sequences are LGHNA and YNFKEQ. V lost 0 bases, J lost 0 bases, and 5 bases lay in between. The CDR3 sequence is CASSQDGANYGYTF. CDR3 DNA sequence: TGTGCCAGCAGCCAAGACGGAGCTAACTATGGCTACACCTTC.

This rearrangement joins TRBV5-1 to TRBJ1-2; no firm D call. This CDR3 has 13 residues. Deletions cut 0 bases from V and 2 bases from J, with 5 bases between. Germline CDR1 is SGHRS and CDR2 is YFSETQ. The DNA of the CDR3 is TGCGCCAGCAGCTTGGCAACAAACTATGGCTACACCTTC. This gives the protein CASSLATNYGYTF. Variable domain in full (rest from reference TRBV5-1 and TRBJ1-2): KAGVTQTPRYLIKTRGQQVTLSCSPISGHRSVSWYQQTPGQGLQFLFEYFSETQRNKGNFPGRFSGRQFSNSRSEMNVSTLELGDSALYLCASSLATNYGYTFGSGTRLTVV.

DNA for the CDR3: TGTGCCAGCAGCTTAGTTGGTCAGTTGACTGAAGCTTTCTTT. It translates to CASSLVGQLTEAFF. This chain links TRBV7-2 with TRBJ1-1, with D hard to call. CDR3 length: 14 residues. Germline V gives CDR1 SGHTA, CDR2 FQGNSA. V lost 1 base, J lost 5 bases, and 11 bases lay in between. Full variable domain (remainder filled in from reference TRBV7-2 and TRBJ1-1): GAGVSQSPSNKVTEKGKDVELRCDPISGHTALYWYRQSLGQGLEFLIYFQGNSAPDKSGLPSDRFSAERTGGSVSTLTIQRTQQEDSAVYLCASSLVGQLTEAFFGQGTRLTVV.

The chain joins TRBV9 to TRBJ1-1, with D perhaps TRBD1 (6 bases). Germline CDR1 is SGDLS and CDR2 is YYNGEE. The CDR3 consists of 15 residues. V lost 2 bases to trimming and J lost 2 bases, with 13 bases between them. DNA of the CDR3: TGTGCCAGCAGCGTTGGACAGTACGATAACACTGAAGCTTTCTTT. It codes for CASSVGQYDNTEAFF.

The chain has TRBV5-1 and TRBJ2-2, with D possibly TRBD2 on 5 matching bases. Germline V CDR1 and CDR2: SGHRS, YFSETQ. This CDR3 region has 19 residues. The V gene lost 0 bases and the J gene lost 2 bases, with 20 bases spanning the gap. CDR3 sequence (DNA): TGCGCCAGCAGCTTGGAAGCCCTTCTGTTGAGGGTAAACACCGGGGAGCTGTTTTTT. It yields the protein CASSLEALLLRVNTGELFF.

This chain links TRBV24-1 with TRBJ2-2; the D gene is possibly TRBD1 (5 bases). This CDR3 spans 15 amino acids. V lost 3 bases and J lost 6, with 13 bases in between. CDR1 is KGHDR, CDR2 SFDVKD, per germline. The CDR3 is CATSDPRTGAGELFF. The CDR3 DNA reads TGTGCCACCAGTGATCCCCGAACAGGCGCCGGGGAGCTGTTTTTT.

The chain uses TRBV3-1 (or the pseudogene TRBV3-2) and TRBJ1-5; tentative D call: TRBD1 (6 bases). This CDR3 region has 15 residues. The V and J ends lost 3 bases and 1 base respectively, with 10 bases between them. CDR1 is LGHDT, CDR2 YNNKEL, per germline (reference sequence). The CDR3: CASSHGTSSNQPQHF. In nucleotides, the CDR3 is TGTGCCAGCAGCCACGGGACAAGCAGCAATCAGCCCCAGCATTTT.

The chain employs TRBV2 and TRBJ1-1; D is uncertain. The CDR3 contains 15 residues. The V end was cut by 2 bases, the J end by 2 bases, with 12 bases between. The germline CDR1 and CDR2 sequences are SNHLY and FYNNEI. CDR3 amino acids: CASSELAAVNTEAFF. The DNA for the CDR3 is TGTGCCAGCAGTGAATTAGCGGCCGTAAACACTGAAGCTTTCTTT.

This clone was seen a handful of times. This chain uses TRBV28 with TRBJ2-6; D uncertain. V lost 6 bases to trimming and J lost 1 base, with 7 bases between them. The CDR3 loop spans 14 amino acids. Germline V gene data show CDR1 as MDHEN and CDR2 as SYDVKM. CDR3 amino acids: CASSHNSGANVLTF. Here the CDR3 DNA reads TGTGCCAGCAGCCACAATTCTGGGGCCAACGTCCTGACTTTC.

This chain links TRBV18 with TRBJ1-1, with TRBD1 matching 7 bases. This CDR3 spans 14 amino acids. Trimming at V came to 6 bases and at J to 3 bases, leaving 7 bases not matched to a gene. Germline V CDR1 and CDR2: KGHSH, LQKENI. CDR3 nucleotides: TGTGCCAGCTCGCGCCGACAGGGTGACACTGAAGCTTTCTTT. This gives the protein CASSRRQGDTEAFF.

This clone was seen a few times. The rearrangement uses TRBV19 and TRBJ1-3; D gene ambiguous. The germline CDR1 and CDR2 sequences are LNHDA and SQIVND (reference sequence). V lost 5 bases and J lost 0, with 11 bases in between. The CDR3 consists of 15 residues. The CDR3 here is CASSADTRSGNTIYF. The CDR3 DNA follows: TGTGCCAGTAGTGCTGACACCCGCTCTGGAAACACCATATATTTT.

This clone was recorded once. CDR3 in amino acids: CASSQDQWGRNQPQHF. Written as DNA, the CDR3 is TGCGCCAGCAGCCAAGATCAGTGGGGGCGCAATCAGCCCCAGCATTTT. The genes are TRBV4-1 and TRBJ1-5; a weak D match, TRBD1 (6 bases). In germline, CDR1 is MGHRA, CDR2 YSYEKL. V lost 0 bases and J lost 2, with 11 bases in between. This CDR3 region has 16 residues.

The chain recombines TRBV19 with TRBJ2-7; 7 bases fit TRBD1. Trimming took 3 bases from V and 7 from J; bases not matched to a gene: 9. This CDR3 is 14 amino acids long. Germline CDR1 is LNHDA and CDR2 is SQIVND (reference sequence). CDR3 amino acids: CASSIRQGWGEQYF. The CDR3 DNA is TGTGCCAGTAGTATCCGACAGGGCTGGGGTGAGCAGTACTTC.

V and J are TRBV6-5 and TRBJ1-5, with TRBD1 matching over 7 bases. Unmatched junction bases numbered 8, after V lost 6 bases and J lost 3 bases. This CDR3 is 15 amino acids long. Looked up from germline, CDR1 is MNHEY and CDR2 is SVGAGI. CDR3 sequence: CASRRLTGANQPQHF. For the CDR3, the DNA is TGTGCCAGCAGACGACTCACAGGGGCCAATCAGCCCCAGCATTTT.

This clone was observed a single time. V usage is TRBV29-1 and J usage is TRBJ2-1; TRBD2 matches at 8 bases. The CDR3 runs to 17 residues. Losses at the gene ends were 7 bases for V and 0 bases for J; bases not matched to a gene: 14. Germline lookup yields CDR1 SQVTM and CDR2 ANQGSEA. The CDR3 region is CSARRGGPIYSYNEQFF. In DNA, the CDR3 is TGCAGCGCTCGGCGCGGGGGGCCTATATACTCCTACAATGAGCAGTTCTTC.

The V call is TRBV4-3, the J call TRBJ1-4; TRBD1 agrees at 7 bases. Germline loops: CDR1 LGHNA, CDR2 YSLEER. This CDR3 has 15 residues. J was trimmed by 4 bases and V by 2 bases; bases with no gene match: 4. CDR3 sequence reads: CASSQRTGFNEKLFF. CDR3 coding DNA: TGCGCCAGCAGCCAAAGGACAGGTTTTAATGAAAAACTGTTTTTT.

V gene TRBV27 combines with J gene TRBJ1-2; 8 bases match TRBD1. This CDR3 region has 15 residues. V trimming: 2 bases; J trimming: 6 bases; junction bases outside the gene matches: 8. Germline lookup yields CDR1 MNHEY and CDR2 SMNVEV (reference sequence). In DNA form, the CDR3 reads TGTGCCAGCAGTTTAGCCGGGACAGGAATGGATGGCTACACCTTC. Translating gives CASSLAGTGMDGYTF.

This sequence joins TRBV27 and TRBJ2-1; D is undetermined. The CDR3 length is 14 residues. The germline V gene has CDR1 MNHEY and CDR2 SMNVEV (reference sequence). The V end lost 3 bases, the J end lost 1 base, and 7 bases lay between the germline ends. The CDR3 region is CASSFEYSYNEQFF. As DNA, the CDR3 is TGTGCCAGCAGTTTTGAGTATTCCTACAATGAGCAGTTCTTC.

The chain uses TRBV19 and TRBJ1-3; no reliable D call. Germline CDR1 is LNHDA and CDR2 is SQIVND (reference sequence). The CDR3 has 15 amino acids. V was clipped by 4 bases and J by 3 bases, with 13 bases between them. CDR3 amino acids: CASSKEAEVGNTIYF. Written as DNA, the CDR3 is TGTGCCAGTAGTAAAGAAGCCGAGGTTGGAAACACCATATATTTT.